What follows describes a single T cell receptor beta chain. These data belong to a study of blood T cell repertoires in COVID-19. Study information: Sources were T cells, B-cell-depleted T cells, or PBMCs; the material itself was cDNA or gDNA.

In assigning cohorts, the study relied on participant-reported clinical history. In the source study's methods: Nucleated cell number was recorded as an estimate derived from reference gene primer amplification. Libraries were prepared by immunoSEQ multiplex PCR; TCRdb keeps only in-frame clonotypes and omits some of them. Clone size and V and J calls were adopted from that table, with D and trimming inferred from the DNA. This table holds about 380,000 clones, roughly 91% found once. Germline values: CDR1 SGHDT, CDR2 YYEEEE. The CDR3 is 17 residues long. V dropped 6 bases and J dropped 3; count of bases not matched to a gene: 12.

This chain connects TRBV5-6 to TRBJ1-4, with 9 bases lining up with TRBD1. The material sequenced was PBMCs or T cells enriched from blood (not recorded which). This TCR was recovered from a woman aged 18-30 years who had recovered from COVID-19. CDR3 sequence reads: CASTLVTGGLANEKLFF. For the CDR3, the DNA is TGTGCCAGCACCCTCGTAACAGGGGGCTTAGCTAATGAAAAACTGTTTTTT.